The 12 T cell receptor gamma chains reported below all come from one sample, sequenced in a study of human gamma delta and Vdelta1 T cells. TCRdb reanalyzed the PCR reads using CATT. The sample lists 8,500 to 9,500 gamma-chain clones; around 45% were seen once. These receptors' targets are unknown. The sample taken for sequencing was Vdelta1 gamma-delta T cells from blood grown in culture (DOT cells). These receptors all come from a human donor in good health.

Details on this clone: Its ends do not fully match the called genes, so a read error is possible. The V gene is TRGV3, the J gene TRGJP2. This CDR3 contains 15 residues. The germline CDR1 and CDR2 sequences are VTNTFY and YDVSTARD (reference sequence). The CDR3 nucleotides read TGTGCAACCTGGGACAGAACCAGTAGTGATTGGATCAAGACGTTT. This translates into CATWDRTSSDWIKTF.

The chain employs TRGV8 and TRGJP1. The CDR3 has 15 amino acids. The V gene's germline CDR1 is VENAVY and CDR2 YDSYNSRV. The V segment lost 0 bases and the J segment 7 bases; nucleotides outside the gene matches: 8. The CDR3 protein is CATWDRRMSGWFKIF. CDR3 DNA sequence: TGTGCCACCTGGGATAGGCGTATGAGTGGTTGGTTCAAGATATTT.

A note on this clone: A much more abundant neighbour one base away suggests this may be a read error. This chain connects TRGV3 to TRGJ1 or TRGJ2. Germline assignment: CDR1 VTNTFY and CDR2 YDVSTARD (reference sequence). Trimming at V came to 2 bases and at J to 0 bases, leaving 1 base not matched to a gene. This CDR3 has 13 amino acids. CDR3 coding DNA: TGTGCCACCTGGGACATGAATTATTATAAGAAACTCTTT. Amino acid sequence: CATWDMNYYKKLF.

This clone was picked up one time. V gene TRGV10 combines with J gene TRGJP1. TRGV10 is an open reading frame whose function is uncertain. The length of the CDR3 is 15 residues. Trimming removed 8 bases from V and 5 bases from J; junction bases left unmatched: 12. The CDR3, as DNA: TGTGCTGCGTGGGCCCTGCTGACTACTGGTTGGTTCAAGATATTT. This codes for CAAWALLTTGWFKIF.

There are a few counts of this clone. The same CDR3 arises from other DNA sequences in this sample as well. The chain carries TRGV8 and TRGJP2. This CDR3 spans 13 amino acids. The V gene's germline CDR1 is VENAVY and CDR2 YDSYNSRV. Germline trimming cut 5 bases from V and 5 bases from J; bases unmatched to any gene: 5. The CDR3 here is CATWGRSDWIKTF. The DNA for the CDR3 is TGTGCCACCTGGGGACGGAGTGATTGGATCAAGACGTTT.

The rearrangement links TRGV9 to TRGJ1 or TRGJ2. The CDR3 runs 15 residues. Germline CDR1 GITISATS, CDR2 ISYDGTV (reference sequence). Trimming took 0 bases from V and 2 from J; bases not matched to a gene: 7. The CDR3 DNA reads as TGTGCCTTGTGGGAGGTGCAATCGTATTATTATAAGAAACTCTTT. The encoded protein is CALWEVQSYYYKKLF.

The rearrangement uses TRGV9 and TRGJP1. V shed 1 base, J shed 0 bases, and the junction held 5 bases outside the gene matches. There are 16 residues in the CDR3. Per germline, CDR1 GITISATS and CDR2 ISYDGTV (reference sequence). CDR3 sequence reads: CALWEVSYTTGWFKIF. CDR3 nucleotides: TGTGCCTTGTGGGAGGTCTCCTATACCACTGGTTGGTTCAAGATATTT.

The genes are TRGV3 and TRGJ1 or TRGJ2. CDR3 size: 14 residues. Trimming cost V 0 bases and J 5 bases; bases outside gene matches: 7. Per the germline V gene, CDR1 is VTNTFY and CDR2 is YDVSTARD (reference sequence). CDR3 DNA: TGTGCCACCTGGGACAGGCTCAGGAATTATAAGAAACTCTTT. This encodes CATWDRLRNYKKLF.

The rearrangement uses TRGV9 and TRGJ1 or TRGJ2. J gave up 11 bases and V 4 bases, and 11 bases lay outside the gene matches. Per germline, CDR1 GITISATS and CDR2 ISYDGTV (reference sequence). CDR3 length equals 12 residues. The CDR3 nucleotides are TGTGCCTTGTGGGACCGTCTTATAGAGAAACTCTTT. Its translation: CALWDRLIEKLF.

The gene calls are TRGV4 and TRGJ1 or TRGJ2. The CDR3 is made up of 14 amino acids. Losses at the gene ends were 4 bases for V and 0 bases for J; bases not matched to a gene: 6. CDR1 and CDR2 from the germline V gene are EGSTGY and YDSYTSSV. The CDR3 here is CATWDSSNYYKKLF. CDR3 nucleotide sequence: TGTGCCACCTGGGACTCATCGAATTATTATAAGAAACTCTTT.

V gene TRGV8 combines with J gene TRGJP2. The CDR3 sequence is 11 residues long. Looked up from germline, CDR1 is VENAVY and CDR2 is YDSYNSRV. Trimming cost V 2 bases and J 11 bases; bases outside gene matches: 2. The CDR3 DNA follows: TGTGCCACCTGGGATAAATGGATCAAGACGTTT. It specifies CATWDKWIKTF.

The chain is built from TRGV4 and TRGJ1 or TRGJ2. The V and J ends lost 4 bases and 9 bases, in that order; junction bases with no gene match: 6. The CDR3 loop spans 11 amino acids. From germline, CDR1 is EGSTGY and CDR2 YDSYTSSV. The CDR3 region has the DNA TGTGCCACCTGGGAAAGGAGTAAGAAACTCTTT. Its translation: CATWERSKKLF.